Presented here are 21 T cell receptor beta chains from one specimen sequenced in a study of Graves' ophthalmopathy and Graves' hyperthyroidism. The authors amplified TCR beta CDR3 regions from RNA transcripts. An opening RT-PCR round employed HTBI primers and preceded a second-round multiplex PCR. In TCRdb, the multiplex PCR reads were re-called with MiXCR into one record per CDR3 protein. The sample lists about 1.2 million distinct CDR3 sequences, less than 45% seen once, with 11% in the top ten. The material sequenced was peripheral blood or thyroid tissue (not recorded which). The receptors shown here come from an adult man with Graves' hyperthyroidism.

With respect to this clonotype: In this CDR3 the conserved last residue, phenylalanine or tryptophan, is missing, so a read error is likely. No DNA is shown, since the ends of the CDR3 on it are uncertain; the CDR3 is the one TCRdb lists. The chain has TRBV15 and TRBJ1-2; no DNA check was done on the table's D call, TRBD1. Germline V lookup: CDR1 LNHNV, CDR2 YYDKDF (reference sequence). The CDR3 is 9 residues long, counting both termini. CDR3 sequence: CATSRDSGH.

The V and J genes are TRBV10-3 and TRBJ2-7; D is perhaps TRBD1 (6 bases). Germline values: CDR1 ENHRY, CDR2 SYGVKD. The CDR3 length is 12 residues. Trimming shortened V by 11 bases and J by 7 bases, and 18 bases separated the two germline ends. CDR3 sequence reads: CAGGQAMREQYF. CDR3 nucleotide sequence: TGTGCCGGGGGACAAGCAATGAGAGAGCAGTACTTC.

This clonotype turned up a few times. V is TRBV5-4 and J is TRBJ2-2; 10 nucleotides match TRBD2. This CDR3 has 17 amino acids. V gave up 1 base and J gave up 1 base; unmatched junction bases: 4. In germline, CDR1 is SGHNT, CDR2 YYREEE (reference sequence). The CDR3 protein is CASSLLSGGLNTGELFF. For the CDR3, the DNA is TGTGCCAGCAGCTTGCTTAGCGGGGGGTTGAACACCGGGGAGCTGTTTTTT.

This clonotype was observed many times. One junction end does not reproduce the germline sequence, and a read error may be involved. The genes are TRBV6-5 and TRBJ1-2; D possibly corresponds to TRBD1 (6 bases). Germline loops: CDR1 MNHEY, CDR2 SVGAGI. The CDR3 runs 13 residues. The DNA for the CDR3 is TGCGCCAGCAGCTATTCAGGGGACTATGGCTACACCTTC. It specifies CASSYSGDYGYTF.

The chain recombines TRBV6-5 with TRBJ1-2, with D hard to call. The CDR3 extends over 14 amino acids. Deletions cut 6 bases from V and 4 bases from J, with 15 bases between. In germline, CDR1 is MNHEY, CDR2 SVGAGI. The CDR3 loop reads CASRTHRGAYGYTF. CDR3 DNA sequence: TGTGCCAGCAGAACCCACCGGGGAGCCTATGGCTACACCTTC.

The V and J genes are TRBV2 and TRBJ2-5; TRBD2 matches 9 bases. V lost 8 bases to trimming and J lost 4 bases; unmatched junction nucleotides: 11. The germline V gene has CDR1 SNHLY and CDR2 FYNNEI. This CDR3 is built from 15 residues. This CDR3 reads CASGLAGEGRETQYF. The CDR3 DNA sequence: TGTGCCAGCGGGTTAGCGGGAGAGGGGCGAGAGACCCAGTACTTC.

CDR3 in amino acids: CSVIRAQPESQYF. The CDR3 DNA is TGCAGCGTCATCCGGGCCCAGCCGGAGTCCCAGTACTTC. The J gene is TRBJ2-5, the V gene TRBV29-1, with D unresolved. The germline V gene has CDR1 SQVTM and CDR2 ANQGSEA. The length of the CDR3 is 13 residues. Trimming removed 6 bases at V and 9 bases at J, with 20 bases between. The full variable domain, in which reference TRBV29-1 and TRBJ2-5 provide the parts outside the CDR3, is SAVISQKPSRDICQRGTSLTIQCQVDSQVTMMFWYRQQPGQSLTLIATANQGSEATYESGFVIDKFPISRPNLTFSTLTVSNMSPEDSSIYLCSVIRAQPESQYFGPGTRLLVL.

This clonotype turned up a few times. The rearrangement links TRBV19 to TRBJ2-7, with 9 bases fitting TRBD2. V was pared by 1 base and J by 5 bases, with 6 bases of the junction left unmatched. The germline V gene has CDR1 LNHDA and CDR2 SQIVND (reference sequence). The CDR3 consists of 15 residues. CDR3 sequence reads: CASSIVSGSLNEQYF. Here the CDR3 DNA reads TGTGCCAGTAGTATAGTTAGCGGGAGCCTCAACGAGCAGTACTTC.

The chain employs TRBV27 and TRBJ2-5; 8 bases are a match to TRBD1. The CDR3 covers 15 residues. CDR1 is MNHEY and CDR2 is SMNVEV in the germline V gene (reference sequence). J lost 5 bases, V lost 5 bases, and 10 bases had no gene match. The CDR3 DNA sequence: TGTGCCAGCAGTCTCCGGACAGGGCAGGGGGAGACCCAGTACTTC. This codes for CASSLRTGQGETQYF.

The table lists this clonotype with a few counts. This clone may be a read error of a much larger clone one base away. The rearrangement links TRBV29-1 to TRBJ1-1, with 8 bases matching TRBD1. The CDR3 contains 16 residues. Trimming removed 6 bases from V and 1 base from J; junction bases left unmatched: 13. CDR1 and CDR2 (germline): SQVTM, ANQGSEA. CDR3 DNA sequence: TGCAGCGTAGGGGGTAGGGGCGACAGGGGGAACACTGAAGCTTTCTTT. Protein: CSVGGRGDRGNTEAFF.

This clonotype was seen a handful of times. The chain employs TRBV10-2 and TRBJ1-2, with 9 positions matching TRBD1. The CDR3 consists of 15 residues. Germline loops: CDR1 WSHSY, CDR2 SAAADI. With V trimmed by 4 bases and J by 3 bases, 6 bases remained unmatched. CDR3 in amino acids: CASSGRRTGDYGYTF. For the CDR3, the DNA is TGCGCCAGCAGTGGGAGGAGGACAGGGGACTATGGCTACACCTTC.

The J gene is TRBJ1-5, the V gene TRBV20-1; D is undetermined. The CDR3 length is 12 residues. Germline V gene lookup returns CDR1 DFQATT and CDR2 SNEGSKA (reference sequence). Between the trimmed V and J ends, which lost 8 bases and 4 bases, there was a span of 12 bases. CDR3 residues: CSPLSQNQPQHF. The CDR3 bases are TGCAGTCCCCTGTCCCAAAATCAGCCCCAGCATTTT.

This clonotype was counted many times. A junction end diverges from the germline sequence, so it may reflect a read error. The chain has TRBV29-1 and TRBJ1-2; D is uncertain. The CDR3 length is 12 residues. Germline values: CDR1 SQVTM, CDR2 ANQGSEA. The CDR3 reads CSVEGNWHGYTF. The CDR3 DNA is TGCAGCGTAGAAGGGAATTGGCATGGCTACACCTTC. The variable domain in full, with the rest retrieved from reference TRBV29-1 and TRBJ1-2, is SAVISQKPSRDICQRGTSLTIQCQVDSQVTMMFWYRQQPGQSLTLIATANQGSEATYESGFVIDKFPISRPNLTFSTLTVSNMSPEDSSIYLCSVEGNWHGYTFGSGTRLTVV.

The chain recombines TRBV7-8 with TRBJ2-3, with D perhaps TRBD1 (6 bases). V was shortened by 1 base and J by 4 bases, with 9 bases between the two germline ends. Germline CDR1 is SGHVS and CDR2 is FQNEAQ. This CDR3 spans 14 amino acids. The CDR3 reads CASSLGGGADTQYF. Written as DNA, the CDR3 is TGTGCCAGCAGCTTAGGTGGGGGCGCAGATACGCAGTATTTT.

The CDR3 loop is CSPTSGIETQYF. CDR3 nucleotides: TGCAGCCCGACTAGCGGGATCGAGACCCAGTACTTC. J is TRBJ2-5 and V is TRBV20-1; 11 nucleotides align to TRBD2. Germline V gene data show CDR1 as DFQATT and CDR2 as SNEGSKA (reference sequence). CDR3 length equals 12 residues.

This clonotype was recorded at least ten times. J is TRBJ2-2 and V is TRBV5-1; 7 positions match TRBD2. This CDR3 region has 18 residues. CDR1 is SGHRS, CDR2 YFSETQ, per germline. The V and J ends lost 3 bases and 5 bases, in that order; junction bases with no gene match: 16. The CDR3 reads CASSWTSVAGAGTGELFF. The CDR3 DNA is TGCGCCAGCAGCTGGACGAGCGTGGCGGGAGCCGGTACCGGGGAGCTGTTTTTT.

This chain joins TRBV6-5 and TRBJ1-4, with 9 bases matching TRBD1. The V gene end was trimmed by 5 bases and the J gene end by 7 bases; junction bases not matched to a gene: 11. The CDR3 spans 16 residues. From germline, CDR1 is MNHEY and CDR2 SVGAGI. Written as DNA, the CDR3 is TGTGCCAGCAGTGGTCGAACCGGGACAGGGAGTGAAAAACTGTTTTTT. This sequence encodes CASSGRTGTGSEKLFF.

This clonotype was observed once. V gene TRBV2 combines with J gene TRBJ1-2; 9 bases agree with TRBD1. The V gene's germline CDR1 is SNHLY and CDR2 FYNNEI. The CDR3 consists of 15 residues. V was clipped by 6 bases and J by 4 bases; unmatched bases: 9. This CDR3 is CASSPSGQGGYGYTF. CDR3 DNA sequence: TGTGCCAGCAGCCCCTCGGGACAGGGCGGCTATGGCTACACCTTC. The complete variable domain, with remaining parts taken from reference TRBV2 and TRBJ1-2, reads EPEVTQTPSHQVTQMGQEVILRCVPISNHLYFYWYRQILGQKVEFLVSFYNNEISEKSEIFDDQFSVERPDGSNFTLKIRSTKLEDSAMYFCASSPSGQGGYGYTFGSGTRLTVV.

The chain links TRBV6-2 or TRBV6-3 to TRBJ1-5, with 10 bases lining up with TRBD1. In germline, CDR1 is MNHEY, CDR2 SVGEGT. CDR3 length: 14 residues. V shed 6 bases and J 6 bases; nucleotides not matched to a gene: 5. The CDR3 here is CASRPRQGAQPQHF. CDR3 nucleotide sequence: TGTGCCAGCAGGCCCAGACAGGGGGCTCAGCCCCAGCATTTT.

As to this clonotype: This may stem from a read error, because a much larger clone lies one nucleotide away. The J gene is TRBJ2-5, the V gene TRBV7-2, with D tentatively TRBD1 (5 bases). From germline, CDR1 is SGHTA and CDR2 FQGNSA. The CDR3 has 13 residues. CDR3 sequence: CAGSFGAGETQYF. DNA of the CDR3: TGTGCCGGCAGCTTTGGGGCCGGGGAGACCCAGTACTTC.

CDR3 sequence reads: CASSPSGDRPREKLFF. The CDR3 coding sequence is TGTGCCAGCAGTCCTTCCGGCGACAGACCGAGGGAAAAACTGTTTTTT. This rearrangement joins TRBV27 to TRBJ1-4; D perhaps matches TRBD1 (5 bases). The V gene lost 5 bases and the J gene lost 8 bases, with 21 bases spanning the gap. Germline V CDR1 and CDR2: MNHEY, SMNVEV (reference sequence). This CDR3 has 16 residues.